One and the same sample provided the 24 T cell receptor beta chains below, sequenced in a study of cytomegalovirus exposure and HLA in healthy donors. A multiplex PCR was run with 60 Vbeta primers and 13 Jbeta primers. Assay: immunoSEQ multiplex PCR; the TCRdb copy retains only in-frame clones and omits some. The data hold 150,000 or so clones, with roughly 80% observed a single time. Material: PBMCs. The receptor source for this set is a man aged 18 to 30 in good health and CMV-seropositive.

V gene TRBV11-2 combines with J gene TRBJ2-3; perhaps TRBD2 as D (6 bases). Per germline, CDR1 SGHAT and CDR2 FQNNGV. The CDR3 extends over 14 amino acids. V gave up 2 bases and J gave up 5 bases, with 11 bases separating them. CDR3 residues: CASSLPGVRDTQYF. CDR3 DNA sequence: TGTGCCAGCAGCTTACCGGGAGTTAGAGATACGCAGTATTTT. The complete variable domain, with remaining parts taken from reference TRBV11-2 and TRBJ2-3, reads EAGVAQSPRYKIIEKRQSVAFWCNPISGHATLYWYQQILGQGPKLLIQFQNNGVVDDSQLPKDRFSAERLKGVDSTLKIQPAKLEDSAVYLCASSLPGVRDTQYFGPGTRLTVL.

This clone was observed a single time. In nucleotides, the CDR3 is TGTGCCAGCAGCTTAGCAGGGGGACTAGCGGGGGGGAGAGAGCAGTTCTTC. Protein sequence: CASSLAGGLAGGREQFF. The chain joins TRBV7-9 to TRBJ2-1, with TRBD2 matching 16 bases. Germline CDR1 and CDR2: SEHNR and FQNEAQ (reference sequence). Trimming cost V 0 bases and J 10 bases; bases outside gene matches: 6. This CDR3 has 17 amino acids.

This clone was recorded a few times. The chain is built from TRBV7-9 and TRBJ2-7; TRBD2 agrees at 7 bases. CDR3 length equals 14 residues. V was clipped by 5 bases and J by 7 bases; unmatched bases: 11. CDR1 is SEHNR, CDR2 FQNEAQ, per germline (reference sequence). The CDR3 nucleotides read TGTGCCAGCAGCCTCGGGACTACCCGTGGGGAGCAGTACTTC. Amino acid sequence: CASSLGTTRGEQYF.

This clone is a singleton in its sample. Relative to the germline gene, one junction end is altered; a read error may explain this. V is TRBV4-2 and J is TRBJ1-1, with D possibly TRBD1 on 5 matching bases. Germline lookup yields CDR1 LGHNA and CDR2 YNFKEQ. The CDR3 totals 17 residues. The CDR3 DNA sequence: TGTGCCGGCAGCCAAGCTGGGCGGGGCCGCCTGAACACTGAAGCTTTCTTT. Protein product: CAGSQAGRGRLNTEAFF.

V usage is TRBV2 and J usage is TRBJ2-7; the match to TRBD1 covers 10 bases. The CDR3 is 15 amino acids. Germline CDR1 reads SNHLY; CDR2 reads FYNNEI. V lost 4 bases, J lost 2 bases, and 5 bases stayed unmatched. This CDR3 is CASSGQGASPYEQYF. Written as DNA, the CDR3 is TGTGCCAGCAGTGGACAGGGGGCCTCCCCCTACGAGCAGTACTTC.

The gene calls are TRBV28 and TRBJ1-2; 8 nucleotides align to TRBD1. Germline CDR1 is MDHEN and CDR2 is SYDVKM. The length of the CDR3 is 14 residues. After removal of 5 bases from V and 1 base from J, the junction contained 3 bases not matched to a gene. This chain's CDR3 is CASSQGAINYGYTF. The DNA for the CDR3 is TGTGCCAGCAGTCAGGGGGCTATTAACTATGGCTACACCTTC.

The chain combines TRBV6-1 with TRBJ1-4; D gene uncertain. Germline V lookup: CDR1 MNHNS, CDR2 SASEGT. CDR3 length: 13 amino acids. The V gene lost 4 bases and the J gene lost 6 bases, with 9 bases spanning the gap. CDR3 sequence (DNA): TGTGCCAGCAGTGGTCCAGATCATGAAAAACTGTTTTTT. Protein product: CASSGPDHEKLFF.

J is TRBJ2-3 and V is TRBV4-2, with TRBD2 matching over 9 bases. CDR1 and CDR2 (germline): LGHNA, YNFKEQ. The CDR3 totals 17 residues. The V and J ends lost 3 bases and 0 bases, in that order; junction bases with no gene match: 7. CDR3 sequence: CASSQEVAGASTDTQYF. CDR3 sequence (DNA): TGTGCCAGCAGCCAGGAGGTAGCGGGAGCCAGCACAGATACGCAGTATTTT.

In its sample, this clone was seen once. The rearrangement links TRBV28 to TRBJ1-1; 8 bases are a match to TRBD1. J lost 5 bases, V lost 5 bases, and 7 bases had no gene match. CDR1 and CDR2 from the germline V gene are MDHEN and SYDVKM. The CDR3 covers 14 residues. The CDR3 spells CASSPSQGGTEAFF. The CDR3 DNA reads TGTGCCAGCAGTCCCTCACAGGGGGGTACTGAAGCTTTCTTT.

This clone has more than one count but fewer than ten. V is TRBV7-2 and J is TRBJ2-5; D call uncertain. The CDR3 is made up of 15 amino acids. V was pared by 0 bases and J by 1 base, with 9 bases between. Germline-derived CDR1 and CDR2 are SGHTA and FQGNSA. The CDR3 here is CASSLASVPQETQYF. DNA for the CDR3: TGTGCCAGCAGCTTAGCATCTGTCCCCCAAGAGACCCAGTACTTC. Full variable domain (remainder filled in from reference TRBV7-2 and TRBJ2-5): GAGVSQSPSNKVTEKGKDVELRCDPISGHTALYWYRQSLGQGLEFLIYFQGNSAPDKSGLPSDRFSAERTGGSVSTLTIQRTQQEDSAVYLCASSLASVPQETQYFGPGTRLLVL.

In nucleotides, the CDR3 is TGTGCCAGCAGCTCGGGGACAGGGGGCGCCGATGAGCAGTTCTTC. This translates into CASSSGTGGADEQFF. This sequence joins TRBV7-6 and TRBJ2-1, with TRBD1 matching 12 bases. Germline V gene sequence: CDR1 SGHVS, CDR2 FNYEAQ. Trimming took 4 bases from V and 8 from J; bases not matched to a gene: 6. The CDR3 covers 15 residues.

V and J are TRBV11-2 and TRBJ2-5; TRBD2 aligns across 10 bases. This CDR3 has 17 amino acids. Germline loops: CDR1 SGHAT, CDR2 FQNNGV. V lost 5 bases and J lost 3; bases outside the gene matches: 12. The CDR3 DNA is TGTGCCAGCAGCAGGGGGACTAGCGTTTACGGGGAAGAGACCCAGTACTTC. Amino acids: CASSRGTSVYGEETQYF. The full variable domain, with the rest looked up from reference TRBV11-2 and TRBJ2-5, is EAGVAQSPRYKIIEKRQSVAFWCNPISGHATLYWYQQILGQGPKLLIQFQNNGVVDDSQLPKDRFSAERLKGVDSTLKIQPAKLEDSAVYLCASSRGTSVYGEETQYFGPGTRLLVL.

The V gene is TRBV4-1, the J gene TRBJ1-1; 10 bases agree with TRBD1. The germline V gene has CDR1 MGHRA and CDR2 YSYEKL. The CDR3 has 15 residues. V was clipped by 3 bases and J by 10 bases; unmatched bases: 11. CDR3 DNA: TGCGCCAGCAGCCACGCCCTGGACAGGGGGACGCGAGCTTTCTTT. As protein: CASSHALDRGTRAFF.

The chain has TRBV5-4 and TRBJ2-2, with D possibly matching TRBD1 (5 bases). Germline assignment: CDR1 SGHNT and CDR2 YYREEE (reference sequence). Trimming left V 4 bases short and J 6 bases short, with 16 bases between. The CDR3 runs to 15 residues. CDR3 in amino acids: CASSLSGYMAGELFF. Written as DNA, the CDR3 is TGTGCCAGCAGCCTTTCAGGGTATATGGCCGGGGAGCTGTTTTTT.

About this clone itself: One end of the junction varies from germline; a read error may be responsible. The rearrangement uses TRBV30 and TRBJ1-2; the D is unclear. CDR1 and CDR2 (germline): GTSNPN, SVGIG (reference sequence). The CDR3 totals 16 residues. The chain's CDR3 is CARSVPLLVQKYGYTF. In DNA form, the CDR3 reads TGTGCCCGGAGTGTACCCCTACTCGTACAGAAATATGGCTACACCTTC.

This chain links TRBV5-5 with TRBJ2-7; 8 positions agree with TRBD2. The V gene end was trimmed by 4 bases and the J gene end by 3 bases; junction bases not matched to a gene: 15. The CDR3 sequence is 17 residues long. Germline-derived CDR1 and CDR2 are SGHKS and YYEKEE (reference sequence). CDR3 bases: TGTGCCAGCAGCCGTAGGGGGGGGCGGGAGGTTAACTACGAGCAGTACTTC. Amino acids: CASSRRGGREVNYEQYF. Complete variable domain (other parts from reference TRBV5-5 and TRBJ2-7): DAGVTQSPTHLIKTRGQQVTLRCSPISGHKSVSWYQQVLGQGPQFIFQYYEKEERGRGNFPDRFSARQFPNYSSELNVNALLLGDSALYLCASSRRGGREVNYEQYFGPGTRLTVT.

The chain employs TRBV6-5 and TRBJ1-5; TRBD1 matches 7 bases. Germline values: CDR1 MNHEY, CDR2 SVGAGI. The ends lost 5 bases at V and 13 bases at J; junction bases unmatched: 14. This CDR3 has 14 residues. CDR3 residues: CASSPAYGTAGQHF. CDR3 DNA sequence: TGTGCCAGCAGTCCAGCCTACGGGACAGCCGGTCAGCATTTT.

The V gene is TRBV27, the J gene TRBJ2-7; 7 positions agree with TRBD1. Looked up from germline, CDR1 is MNHEY and CDR2 is SMNVEV (reference sequence). The CDR3 extends over 15 amino acids. With V trimmed by 4 bases and J by 3 bases, 9 bases remained unmatched. This CDR3 reads CASSSPQQGIYEQYF. The CDR3 nucleotides read TGTGCCAGCAGTTCGCCCCAACAGGGGATCTACGAGCAGTACTTC.

The rearrangement links TRBV19 to TRBJ2-7, with 7 nucleotides matching TRBD1. With V trimmed by 1 base and J by 6 bases, 3 bases remained unmatched. The germline gives CDR1 LNHDA, CDR2 SQIVND (reference sequence). The CDR3 is 13 amino acids. The CDR3 nucleotides read TGTGCCAGTAGTATAGGGACAGGTCGCGAGCAGTACTTC. This translates into CASSIGTGREQYF.

J is TRBJ1-2 and V is TRBV7-8; 7 bases line up with TRBD1. CDR3 length: 11 amino acids. Germline CDR1 SGHVS, CDR2 FQNEAQ. V dropped 8 bases and J dropped 8; count of bases not matched to a gene: 5. The CDR3 sequence: CASGGGSGYTF. CDR3 nucleotide sequence: TGTGCCAGCGGAGGGGGCTCAGGCTACACCTTC.

J is TRBJ2-2 and V is TRBV30; tentative D call: TRBD1 (6 bases). CDR1 is GTSNPN, CDR2 SVGIG, per germline (reference sequence). This CDR3 has 14 amino acids. With 2 bases removed from V and 7 bases from J, the gap between germline ends came to 14 bases. The CDR3 DNA reads as TGTGCCTGGAGTCTATTAGGGGGATACGGGGAGCTGTTTTTT. This codes for CAWSLLGGYGELFF.

V and J are TRBV4-1 and TRBJ2-3; 11 nucleotides align to TRBD1. The CDR3 is made up of 15 amino acids. The germline gives CDR1 MGHRA, CDR2 YSYEKL. Germline trimming cut 6 bases from V and 6 bases from J; bases unmatched to any gene: 8. The CDR3 protein is CASSRDRGIGDTQYF. CDR3 DNA: TGCGCCAGCAGTCGGGACAGGGGGATTGGTGATACGCAGTATTTT.

The V call is TRBV28, the J call TRBJ2-3, with 12 bases fitting TRBD2. V trimming: 7 bases; J trimming: 6 bases; junction bases outside the gene matches: 11. Per the germline V gene, CDR1 is MDHEN and CDR2 is SYDVKM. The CDR3 is 16 residues long. Here the CDR3 reads CASTLYRTSGADTQYF. CDR3 in DNA: TGTGCCAGCACCTTGTATCGGACTAGCGGGGCGGATACGCAGTATTTT.

The V gene is TRBV29-1, the J gene TRBJ2-3; 7 positions agree with TRBD1. The V gene end was trimmed by 5 bases and the J gene end by 2 bases; junction bases not matched to a gene: 7. The CDR3 contains 14 residues. Germline loops: CDR1 SQVTM, CDR2 ANQGSEA. CDR3 sequence: CSVKDRTLTDTQYF. The DNA of the CDR3 is TGCAGCGTTAAGGACAGGACTCTCACAGATACGCAGTATTTT.